This record looks at one T cell receptor (beta chain) sequence and its context. What it binds is not known. Germline CDR1 is MNHEY and CDR2 is SVGAGI. V lost 4 bases and J lost 3; bases outside the gene matches: 7. The CDR3 runs to 15 residues. The data derive from a study of a mutant IDH1 vaccine in newly diagnosed glioma. Study overall: Beginning 4-6 weeks after radiotherapy alone, or with temozolomide cycles, vaccination took place. Former treatment meant radiotherapy, temozolomide, or both; the majority had gotten both.

Only in-frame clones appear in the TCRdb table, and some are missing; sequencing was by immunoSEQ multiplex PCR. This sample carries fewer than 40,000 clones, about nine tenths of them seen once, and the ten largest clones take around 5%. As for time point: week 47, end of study. Mutant IDH1 20-mer peptide, at 300 ug, made up each vaccine dose, with topical imiquimod. Donors harbored newly found WHO grade 3 or 4 IDH1-mutant, ATRX-lost astrocytomas. J is TRBJ2-7 and V is TRBV6-5; 9 nucleotides align to TRBD1. The origin of this receptor is a woman between 40 and 50 years old with glioma. This specimen consisted of PBMCs, obtained from a glioma patient whose treatment included an IDH1 peptide vaccine. The CDR3 loop reads CASSSSGTGFYEQYF. CDR3 DNA: TGTGCCAGCAGTTCCTCCGGGACAGGGTTCTACGAGCAGTACTTC.